The 23 T cell receptor beta chains in this list originate from one sample, sequenced in a study of T cells in localized non-small cell lung cancer. Sequenced by immunoSEQ multiplex PCR; TCRdb stores in-frame clones only, minus some. Among more than 70,000 clones listed, 84% were seen once. The sequencing here drew on peripheral blood, taken before any cancer treatment. The receptors originated from a man aged 40 to 69 with stage I lung adenocarcinoma.

This rearrangement joins TRBV7-9 to TRBJ1-5, with D uncertain. Deletions cut 4 bases from V and 7 bases from J, with 8 bases between. There are 12 residues in the CDR3. Germline V gives CDR1 SEHNR, CDR2 FQNEAQ (reference sequence). The CDR3 nucleotides are TGTGCCAGCAGCTACATGGGCCAGCCCCAGCATTTT. This translates into CASSYMGQPQHF. Variable domain in full (rest from reference TRBV7-9 and TRBJ1-5): DTGVSQNPRHKITKRGQNVTFRCDPISEHNRLYWYRQTLGQGPEFLTYFQNEAQLEKSRLLSDRFSAERPKGSFSTLEIQRTEQGDSAMYLCASSYMGQPQHFGDGTRLSIL.

The V gene is TRBV28, the J gene TRBJ2-1; possible D gene TRBD1, 5 bases. The germline V and J ends were trimmed by 2 bases and 7 bases, with 15 bases remaining between them. The germline CDR1 and CDR2 sequences are MDHEN and SYDVKM. This CDR3 is built from 15 residues. CDR3 in DNA: TGTGCCAGCAGTTTAAGTAGGTCAGGGCGGAATGAGCAGTTCTTC. Its protein product is CASSLSRSGRNEQFF.

This chain links TRBV13 with TRBJ2-1; 9 nucleotides match TRBD2. The CDR3 has 15 amino acids. The V gene's germline CDR1 is PRHDT and CDR2 FYEKMQ (reference sequence). Trimming at V came to 5 bases and at J to 4 bases, leaving 6 bases not matched to a gene. Written as DNA, the CDR3 is TGTGCCAGCAGCCCAGGGCTAGCGGGATACAATGAGCAGTTCTTC. Its translation: CASSPGLAGYNEQFF.

This rearrangement joins TRBV6-1 to TRBJ2-5, with TRBD1 as a possible D gene (6 bases). The J call may be faulty, since TRBJ2-7 better matches the DNA end. The CDR3 spans 12 residues. Germline assignment: CDR1 MNHNS and CDR2 SASEGT. The CDR3 nucleotides read TGTGCCAGCAGTAAACAGGGCTACGAGCAGTACTTC. The encoded protein is CASSKQGYEQYF.

The rearrangement links TRBV30 to TRBJ2-2, with D hard to call. From germline, CDR1 is GTSNPN and CDR2 SVGIG (reference sequence). The CDR3 consists of 13 residues. V was clipped by 0 bases and J by 7 bases, with 9 bases between them. The CDR3 is CAWSVGQVGELFF. The CDR3 nucleotides read TGTGCCTGGAGTGTTGGGCAGGTCGGGGAGCTGTTTTTT. Supplemented by reference TRBV30 and TRBJ2-2, the full variable domain reads SQTIHQWPATLVQPVGSPLSLECTVEGTSNPNLYWYRQAAGRGLQLLFYSVGIGQISSEVPQNLSASRPQDRQFILSSKKLLLSDSGFYLCAWSVGQVGELFFGEGSRLTVL.

The chain couples TRBV6-1 to TRBJ2-7; 9 bases line up with TRBD1. The length of the CDR3 is 13 residues. The J segment lost 2 bases and the V segment lost 6 bases, leaving 2 bases of the junction unmatched. Germline assignment: CDR1 MNHNS and CDR2 SASEGT. The CDR3 DNA follows: TGTGCCAGCAGGACAGGGGGGACCTACGAGCAGTACTTC. Translating gives CASRTGGTYEQYF.

This chain joins TRBV18 and TRBJ1-4, with a weak D call TRBD1 (5 bases). Germline V lookup: CDR1 KGHSH, CDR2 LQKENI. This CDR3 contains 12 residues. The V and J ends lost 5 bases and 11 bases respectively, with 12 bases between them. The CDR3 region is CASSSPGTKLFF. CDR3 nucleotide sequence: TGTGCCAGCTCAAGTCCAGGGACCAAACTGTTTTTT.

This CDR3 is CASSRTGESYEQYF. Here the CDR3 DNA reads TGTGCCAGCAGCCGGACAGGTGAATCCTACGAGCAGTACTTC. The V call is TRBV7-9, the J call TRBJ2-7; TRBD1 matches 7 bases. V was pared by 5 bases and J by 1 base, with 5 bases of the junction left unmatched. This CDR3 contains 14 residues. CDR1 is SEHNR and CDR2 is FQNEAQ in the germline V gene (reference sequence).

This clone occurred once. The CDR3 is CASSTSTGGTYEQYF. The CDR3 region has the DNA TGTGCCAGTAGTACTAGCACAGGGGGCACCTACGAGCAGTACTTC. V gene TRBV19 combines with J gene TRBJ2-7, with 9 nucleotides matching TRBD1. The CDR3 extends over 15 amino acids. The J segment lost 2 bases and the V segment lost 4 bases, leaving 6 bases of the junction unmatched. Germline loops: CDR1 LNHDA, CDR2 SQIVND (reference sequence).

This chain links TRBV7-8 with TRBJ2-7; 11 bases align to TRBD2. Germline V gives CDR1 SGHVS, CDR2 FQNEAQ. The CDR3 contains 18 residues. J was trimmed by 2 bases and V by 4 bases; bases with no gene match: 13. DNA of the CDR3: TGTGCCAGCAGCTCACGGCCAGTTACTAGCGGGAGTACCTACGAGCAGTACTTC. Translation gives CASSSRPVTSGSTYEQYF. Full variable domain (rest looked up from reference TRBV7-8 and TRBJ2-7): GAGVSQSPRYKVAKRGQDVALRCDPISGHVSLFWYQQALGQGPEFLTYFQNEAQLDKSGLPSDRFFAERPEGSVSTLKIQRTQQEDSAVYLCASSSRPVTSGSTYEQYFGPGTRLTVT.

The chain is built from TRBV7-2 and TRBJ2-7; D ambiguous. In germline, CDR1 is SGHTA, CDR2 FQGNSA. The CDR3 is made up of 16 amino acids. The V end lost 7 bases, the J end lost 1 base, and 20 bases lay between the germline ends. The CDR3 loop is CASTQIGVSLSYEQYF. The CDR3 DNA follows: TGTGCCAGCACCCAAATTGGGGTTTCACTTTCCTACGAGCAGTACTTC.

The chain recombines TRBV5-1 with TRBJ2-1, with D unclear. The germline V gene encodes CDR1 SGHRS and CDR2 YFSETQ. The CDR3 runs to 14 residues. V lost 2 bases and J 4 bases, leaving 10 bases between the germline ends. As DNA, the CDR3 is TGCGCCAGCAGCTTTGGAGAGATGTACAATGAGCAGTTCTTC. This translates into CASSFGEMYNEQFF.

This rearrangement joins TRBV5-4 to TRBJ2-3; either TRBD1 or TRBD2 may supply D (6 bases each). CDR1 SGHNT and CDR2 YYREEE come from the germline V gene (reference sequence). With 4 bases removed from V and 5 bases from J, the gap between germline ends came to 11 bases. The CDR3 loop spans 13 amino acids. CDR3 DNA: TGTGCCAGCAGCACTGAGGGGGGAGATACGCAGTATTTT. The encoded protein is CASSTEGGDTQYF.

The V gene is TRBV6-5, the J gene TRBJ2-7; 8 bases match TRBD2. The J segment lost 10 bases and the V segment lost 0 bases, leaving 8 bases of the junction unmatched. Germline V CDR1 and CDR2: MNHEY, SVGAGI. CDR3 length equals 14 residues. The chain's CDR3 is CASSYSRGGPRQYF. The CDR3 DNA is TGTGCCAGCAGTTACTCCCGGGGGGGGCCGCGTCAGTACTTC.

The CDR3 sequence is CASSREGTMNTEAFF. The CDR3, as DNA: TGCGCCAGCAGCCGGGAAGGGACAATGAACACTGAAGCTTTCTTT. The chain recombines TRBV5-1 with TRBJ1-1, with D possibly TRBD1 on 6 matching bases. This CDR3 has 15 amino acids. V was trimmed by 4 bases and J by 0 bases, leaving 13 bases between them. From germline, CDR1 is SGHRS and CDR2 YFSETQ.

The chain joins TRBV6-4 to TRBJ1-1; 7 bases fit TRBD1. This CDR3 spans 13 amino acids. Trimming took 7 bases from V and 12 from J; bases not matched to a gene: 14. Per the germline V gene, CDR1 is MRHNA and CDR2 is SNTAGT. CDR3 sequence reads: CASIPDRFVLTFF. The DNA of the CDR3 is TGTGCCAGCATCCCGGACAGGTTCGTCTTAACTTTCTTT.

The chain joins TRBV7-9 to TRBJ1-4; a possible D gene is TRBD1 (5 bases). The germline CDR1 and CDR2 sequences are SEHNR and FQNEAQ (reference sequence). This CDR3 comprises 11 residues. The V gene lost 1 base and the J gene lost 14 bases, with 8 bases spanning the gap. The CDR3 sequence is CASSLGGPLFF. Here the CDR3 DNA reads TGTGCCAGCAGCTTAGGGGGACCGCTGTTTTTT.

The rearrangement uses TRBV13 and TRBJ1-6; no reliable D call. Germline loops: CDR1 PRHDT, CDR2 FYEKMQ (reference sequence). CDR3 length: 16 amino acids. V was trimmed by 2 bases and J by 2 bases, leaving 10 bases between them. The CDR3 spells CASSLKGGTYNSPLHF. DNA for the CDR3: TGTGCCAGCAGCTTAAAGGGAGGCACCTATAATTCACCCCTCCACTTT.

V is TRBV4-3 and J is TRBJ2-2; the match to TRBD1 covers 8 bases. This CDR3 has 18 residues. The germline CDR1 and CDR2 sequences are LGHNA and YSLEER. Unmatched junction bases numbered 9, after V lost 3 bases and J lost 0 bases. In DNA, the CDR3 is TGCGCCAGCAGCCAGAAAATCCGGACAGGGACGAACACCGGGGAGCTGTTTTTT. As protein: CASSQKIRTGTNTGELFF.

This clone appeared a few times. The rearrangement links TRBV7-3 to TRBJ2-3, with TRBD2 identical over 8 bases. Trimming at V came to 5 bases and at J to 11 bases, leaving 9 bases not matched to a gene. Germline CDR1 SGHTA, CDR2 FQGTGA. This CDR3 contains 13 residues. The CDR3 loop is CASSKTGTSKQYF. CDR3 nucleotides: TGTGCCAGCAGCAAAACCGGGACTAGTAAGCAGTATTTT.

This clone was seen more than once but under ten times. This chain uses TRBV4-1 with TRBJ2-5; 7 bases map to TRBD2. Germline V gene lookup returns CDR1 MGHRA and CDR2 YSYEKL. The V and J ends lost 3 bases and 1 base, in that order; junction bases with no gene match: 5. This CDR3 is built from 15 residues. The CDR3: CASSHSTSVQETQYF. The CDR3 DNA reads TGCGCCAGCAGCCACAGCACTAGCGTCCAAGAGACCCAGTACTTC.

This sequence joins TRBV2 and TRBJ1-2; TRBD1 aligns across 8 bases. The CDR3 contains 16 residues. The ends lost 6 bases at V and 5 bases at J; junction bases unmatched: 14. Germline CDR1 SNHLY, CDR2 FYNNEI. The CDR3 bases are TGTGCCAGCAGGGAAACTGGACAGGGACAGATTTATGGCTACACCTTC. Translating it yields CASRETGQGQIYGYTF.

The chain combines TRBV6-6 with TRBJ2-1; D not certain. Trimming removed 2 bases at V and 5 bases at J, with 1 base between. The CDR3 covers 11 residues. Per germline, CDR1 MNHNY and CDR2 SVGAGI (reference sequence). The CDR3 nucleotides are TGTGCCAGCAGTTACCACAATGAGCAGTTCTTC. Its protein product is CASSYHNEQFF.